The text below deals with one T cell receptor beta chain. This sample was taken from a study of cytotoxic CD8 clonotypes in ibrutinib-treated CLL. Study details: Patients: about 11 relapsed/refractory, some 15 treatment-naive, some 18 IGHV unmutated. By median roughly 74 months, 12 had progressed and approximately 15 stayed remitted; responses had been 2 complete and roughly 24 partial.

TCR beta libraries used about 2 micrograms of DNA from cryopreserved PBMCs. Assay used: immunoSEQ multiplex PCR; TCRdb lists only in-frame clones, some missing. Here the sample spans some 130,000 clones, approximately 85% being singletons. The sequences come from PBMCs, collected after 24 months of ibrutinib treatment. The receptor was isolated from a human donor with chronic lymphocytic leukemia.

CDR3 in amino acids: CASRRPGTSGRGTGELFF. The CDR3 region has the DNA TGTGCCAGCAGACGTCCCGGGACTAGCGGGAGGGGCACCGGGGAGCTGTTTTTT. The genes are TRBV11-2 and TRBJ2-2, with TRBD2 matching 16 bases. This CDR3 region has 18 residues. The V gene end was trimmed by 6 bases and the J gene end by 4 bases; junction bases not matched to a gene: 8. Germline values: CDR1 SGHAT, CDR2 FQNNGV.